These T cell receptor beta chains were read from a single sample in a study of blood T cell repertoires in COVID-19. The table came from immunoSEQ multiplex PCR; TCRdb's copy has only in-frame clones and leaves some out. The table shows hundreds of thousands of clones, with approximately 92% occurring only once. The sequenced sample was PBMCs or T cells enriched from blood (not recorded which). Receptor source: a man in his late teens or twenties who had recovered from COVID-19. Both conserved end residues are part of each CDR3. D genes are given only for firm matches. Size tells how often a clone was seen (once, few, many) or the class of an expanded clone, and some rows leave it out.

len,d_gene,j_gene,v_gene,abundance,CDR3aa,CDR3nt
13,NA,TRBJ2-5,TRBV28,NA,CASGDYPGETQYF,TGTGCCAGCGGCGACTACCCGGGAGAGACCCAGTACTTC
18,NA,TRBJ1-1,TRBV27,NA,CASSLYAIPQGRNTEAFF,TGTGCCAGCAGTTTATATGCTATTCCACAGGGCAGGAACACTGAAGCTTTCTTT
13,NA,TRBJ1-4,TRBV12-3/TRBV12-4,few,CASRPQTNEKLFF,TGTGCCAGCAGGCCACAAACTAATGAAAAACTGTTTTTT
14,TRBD1,TRBJ2-7,TRBV12-5,NA,CASGLNSGGPEQYF,TGTGCTAGTGGTTTGAATTCAGGGGGACCCGAGCAGTACTTC
15,NA,TRBJ2-3,TRBV27,NA,CASSLGSGFGNTQYF,TGTGCCAGCAGTTTAGGATCGGGGTTTGGGAATACGCAGTATTTT
14,NA,TRBJ2-2,TRBV5-1,NA,CASSEDSNTGELFF,TGCGCCAGCAGTGAGGACTCGAACACCGGGGAGCTGTTTTTT
13,NA,TRBJ1-5,TRBV18,NA,CASSTGRDQPQHF,TGTGCCAGCTCTACAGGGAGGGATCAGCCCCAGCATTTT
13,TRBD1,TRBJ2-3,TRBV6-5,NA,CAARDRDTDTQYF,TGTGCTGCGAGGGACAGAGACACAGATACGCAGTATTTT
18,TRBD2,TRBJ2-1,TRBV28,once,CASSPYVLAGKIYNEQFF,TGTGCCAGCAGTCCTTACGTACTAGCGGGCAAGATCTACAATGAGCAGTTCTTC
17,TRBD1,TRBJ2-7,TRBV28,NA,CASSLRLGQRVSYEQYF,TGTGCCAGCAGTTTACGCCTGGGACAGAGAGTCTCCTACGAGCAGTACTTC